The 3 T cell receptor beta chains below all came from one sample that was sequenced in a study of CD8 T cells in ankylosing spondylitis. TCRdb used MiXCR to reprocess the 5' RACE reads, holding one entry per CDR3 protein. The sample lists 210,000 or so distinct CDR3 sequences, roughly 24% seen once, with about 7% in the top ten. Sequencing was carried out using blood, either unsorted or a sorted T cell fraction (not recorded which). These receptors were taken from a male donor with ankylosing spondylitis or in good health (not recorded which).

There are many counts of this clonotype. The chain carries TRBV18 and TRBJ2-5; D might be TRBD1 (5 bases). V lost 0 bases and J 5 bases, leaving 10 bases between the germline ends. The germline CDR1 and CDR2 sequences are KGHSH and LQKENI. This CDR3 spans 14 amino acids. The CDR3 DNA reads as TGTGCCAGCTCACCACCAGGGGTCCGGGAGACCCAGTACTTC. It yields the protein CASSPPGVRETQYF.

The V call is TRBV6-5, the J call TRBJ2-3; TRBD2 aligns across 8 bases. CDR1 and CDR2 (germline): MNHEY, SVGAGI. The CDR3 has 15 amino acids. V dropped 0 bases and J dropped 6; count of bases not matched to a gene: 5. DNA of the CDR3: TGTGCCAGCAGTTACTCGAACGGGAGGGCCGATACGCAGTATTTT. Translation: CASSYSNGRADTQYF.

This clonotype appeared a few times. The chain couples TRBV29-1 to TRBJ2-3; TRBD2 might be the D (5 bases). V lost 3 bases and J 1 base, leaving 17 bases between the germline ends. CDR3 length: 16 amino acids. Germline CDR1 SQVTM, CDR2 ANQGSEA. CDR3 loop: CSVERVLWRGTDTQYF. CDR3 bases: TGCAGCGTTGAGAGGGTATTGTGGCGTGGCACAGATACGCAGTATTTT.